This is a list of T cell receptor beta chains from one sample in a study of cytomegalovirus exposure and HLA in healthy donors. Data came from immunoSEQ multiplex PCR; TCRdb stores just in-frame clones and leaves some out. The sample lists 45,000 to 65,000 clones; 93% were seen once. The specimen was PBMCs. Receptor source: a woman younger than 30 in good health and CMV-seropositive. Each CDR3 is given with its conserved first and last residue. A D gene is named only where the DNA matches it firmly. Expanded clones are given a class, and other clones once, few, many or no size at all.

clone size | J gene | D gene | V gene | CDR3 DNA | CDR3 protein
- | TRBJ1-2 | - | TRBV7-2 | TGTGCCAGCAGCCTCCACGCGGGGGGCGACTATGGCTACACCTTC | CASSLHAGGDYGYTF
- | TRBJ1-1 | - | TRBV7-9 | TGTGCCAGCAGCTTGATACGGGACACTGAAGCTTTCTTT | CASSLIRDTEAFF
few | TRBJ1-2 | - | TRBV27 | TGTGCCAGCAGTTTAGCAGGGGCTAATAGGTATGGCTACACCTTC | CASSLAGANRYGYTF
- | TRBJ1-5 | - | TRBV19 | TGTGCCAGTAGAGACCTCCCCAGTCGGCAGGGCAGTCAGCCCCAGCATTTT | CASRDLPSRQGSQPQHF
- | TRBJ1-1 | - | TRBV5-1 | TGCGCCAGCAGCGCGGCCCAGGAAGCTTTCTTT | CASSAAQEAFF
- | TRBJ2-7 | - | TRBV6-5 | TGTGCCAGCAGTTACAGCCAGGGGCCCTACGAGCAGTACTTC | CASSYSQGPYEQYF
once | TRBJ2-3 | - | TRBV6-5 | TGTGCCATCCGGGGGGCCGGGGATACGCAGTATTTT | CAIRGAGDTQYF
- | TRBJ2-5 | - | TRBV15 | TGTGCCACCAGCAGAGATCGAGAGACCCAGTACTTC | CATSRDRETQYF
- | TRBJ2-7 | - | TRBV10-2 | TGCGCCAGCAGTGAAATTTTCTCGTACGAGCAGTACTTC | CASSEIFSYEQYF
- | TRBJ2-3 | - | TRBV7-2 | TGTGCCAGCAGCCTAACCCGACCGGGAACAGATACGCAGTATTTT | CASSLTRPGTDTQYF
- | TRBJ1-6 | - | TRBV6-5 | TGTGCCAGCAGTTACTCGCGGGATAATTCACCCCTCCACTTT | CASSYSRDNSPLHF
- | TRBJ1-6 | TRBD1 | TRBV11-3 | TGTGCCAGCAGCACCCGACAGGGGGGACCCCTCCACTTT | CASSTRQGGPLHF
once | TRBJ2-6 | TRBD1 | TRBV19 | TGTGCCAGTAGGCTTCGGGACAGGGGTTCTGGGGCCAACGTCCTGACTTTC | CASRLRDRGSGANVLTF
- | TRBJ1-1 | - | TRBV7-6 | TGTGCCAGCAGCTTTGGGGGGGCGAACACTGAAGCTTTCTTT | CASSFGGANTEAFF
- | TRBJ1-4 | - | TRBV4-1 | TGCGCCAGCAGCCGGGGCCTTCTTGCAACTAATGAAAAACTGTTTTTT | CASSRGLLATNEKLFF
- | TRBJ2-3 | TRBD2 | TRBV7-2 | TGTGCCAGCAGCTCGCGGGGGGCTAGCACAGATACGCAGTATTTT | CASSSRGASTDTQYF
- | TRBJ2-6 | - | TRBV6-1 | TGTGCCAGCAGTGGCGGAAAATCCTCTGGGGCCAACGTCCTGACTTTC | CASSGGKSSGANVLTF